The source of this T cell receptor (beta chain) is a study of cytomegalovirus exposure and HLA in healthy donors. General study points: In vitro testing confirmed a few CMV-associated chains as specific for CMV antigens.

TCRdb's copy holds only in-frame clones and misses some; the assay was immunoSEQ multiplex PCR. This table holds 200,000 to 250,000 clones, roughly 80% found once. With regard to this clone: As yet, its antigen is unknown.

V was shortened by 6 bases and J by 7 bases, with 33 bases between the two germline ends. Germline CDR1 MGHRA, CDR2 YSYEKL. CDR3 length: 19 amino acids. The chain uses TRBV4-1 and TRBJ1-2; D is undetermined. The TCR comes from a woman aged 18 to 35 in good health and CMV-seronegative. Input material: PBMCs. The CDR3 nucleotides are TGCGCCAGCAGTCGCGATGGTCCCGTGACGGCAAACCTCAACCGTGGCTACACCTTC. As protein: CASSRDGPVTANLNRGYTF.